A selection of T cell receptor beta chains follows, all from one sample in a study of T cell repertoires in cytomegalovirus infection. One entry per CDR3 protein, called by TCRdb with MiXCR from the reads. The repertoire includes 100,000 to 150,000 distinct CDR3 sequences, around 30% of them detected once, and about 54% sits in the top ten. These receptors are not linked to any known antigen. The sample in question was CD8+ T cells from cultured PBMCs, obtained from culture after CMV antigen stimulation. The receptors derive from a human donor in good health (CMV status not recorded). Some clones in this sample may be carry-over from other donors' samples. The CDR3 runs from the conserved cysteine through the conserved F or W. D genes are given only for firm matches. For some rows the clone size is stated as once, few or many, or as a class when expanded; others skip it.

TRBJ2-3	TRBD1	-	TRBV7-9	TGTGCCAGCAGCACCAACCGGCTGGGACAGGATACAGATACGCAGTATTTT	CASSTNRLGQDTDTQYF
TRBJ2-1	TRBD2	-	TRBV7-3	TGTGCCAGCAGCCCGACGGGACTAGCGGGGGACAATGAGCAGTTCTTC	CASSPTGLAGDNEQFF
TRBJ1-5	-	-	TRBV12-3/TRBV12-4	TGTGCCAGCAGTTTAGGTGGGGCTAGCAATCAGCCCCAGCATTTT	CASSLGGASNQPQHF
TRBJ2-7	TRBD1	-	TRBV20-1	TGCAGTGCTAGACCCAGAGAAAGGGACAGGGTAACCTACGAGCAGTACTTC	CSARPRERDRVTYEQYF
TRBJ1-5	TRBD1	once	TRBV20-1	TGCAGTGCCCCTGGGGTTTCGGACAGGGGGCATCAGCCCCAGCATTTT	CSAPGVSDRGHQPQHF
TRBJ2-3	-	-	TRBV2	TGTGCCAGCAGCGACCCGAAATTGCCCCAGGAAGATACGCAGTATTTT	CASSDPKLPQEDTQYF
TRBJ1-3	-	many	TRBV6-1	TGTGCCAGCTGGCGCGGGGGTGGCACCATATATTTT	CASWRGGGTIYF
TRBJ2-1	-	few	TRBV4-1	TGCGCCAGCAGCCAAGTCACCAACAATGAGCAGTTCTTC	CASSQVTNNEQFF
TRBJ1-1	-	many	TRBV11-2	TGTGCCAGCAAAGGGACGGCCTCCCGAAACACTGAAGCTTTCTTT	CASKGTASRNTEAFF
TRBJ1-6	TRBD1	-	TRBV5-1	TGCGCCAGCAGCTTGGCCGGGACAGGGACCTCACCCCTCCACTTT	CASSLAGTGTSPLHF
TRBJ1-5	-	once	TRBV27	TGTGCCAGCTCGGCGGGGTTAAGCAATCAGCCCCAGCATTTT	CASSAGLSNQPQHF